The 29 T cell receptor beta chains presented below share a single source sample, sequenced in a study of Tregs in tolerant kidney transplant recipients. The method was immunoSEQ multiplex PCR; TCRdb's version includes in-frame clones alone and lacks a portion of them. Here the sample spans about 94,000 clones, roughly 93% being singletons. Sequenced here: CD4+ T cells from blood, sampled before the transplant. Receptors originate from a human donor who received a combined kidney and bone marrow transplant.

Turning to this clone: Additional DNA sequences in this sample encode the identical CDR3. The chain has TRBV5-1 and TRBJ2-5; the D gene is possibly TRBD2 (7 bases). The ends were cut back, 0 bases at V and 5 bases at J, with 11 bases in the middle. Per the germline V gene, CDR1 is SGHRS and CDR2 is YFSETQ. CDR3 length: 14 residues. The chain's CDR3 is CASSLGGGAETQYF. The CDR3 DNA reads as TGCGCCAGCAGCTTGGGCGGGGGCGCGGAGACCCAGTACTTC.

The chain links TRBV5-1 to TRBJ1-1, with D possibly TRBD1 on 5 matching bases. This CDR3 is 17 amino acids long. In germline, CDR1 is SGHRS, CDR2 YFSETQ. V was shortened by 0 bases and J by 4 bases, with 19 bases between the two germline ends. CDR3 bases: TGCGCCAGCAGCTTGGGCCCGAGCGGCGGGGACTCCACTGAAGCTTTCTTT. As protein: CASSLGPSGGDSTEAFF.

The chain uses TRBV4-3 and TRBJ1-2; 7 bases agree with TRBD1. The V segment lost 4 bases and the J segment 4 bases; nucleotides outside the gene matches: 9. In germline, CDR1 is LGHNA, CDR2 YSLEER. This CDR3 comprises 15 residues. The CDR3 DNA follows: TGCGCCAGCAGCCTCCAGCCCCGGGACAGCTATGGCTACACCTTC. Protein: CASSLQPRDSYGYTF.

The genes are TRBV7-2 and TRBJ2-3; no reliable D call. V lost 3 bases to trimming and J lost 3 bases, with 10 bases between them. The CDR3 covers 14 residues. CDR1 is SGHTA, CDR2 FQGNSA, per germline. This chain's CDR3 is CASSLRQYTDTQYF. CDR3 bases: TGTGCCAGCAGCTTGAGGCAGTATACAGATACGCAGTATTTT.

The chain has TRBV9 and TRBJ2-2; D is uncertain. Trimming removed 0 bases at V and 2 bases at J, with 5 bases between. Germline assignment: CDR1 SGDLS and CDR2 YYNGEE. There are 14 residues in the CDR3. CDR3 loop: CASSVGLNTGELFF. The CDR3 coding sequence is TGTGCCAGCAGCGTAGGTCTTAACACCGGGGAGCTGTTTTTT.

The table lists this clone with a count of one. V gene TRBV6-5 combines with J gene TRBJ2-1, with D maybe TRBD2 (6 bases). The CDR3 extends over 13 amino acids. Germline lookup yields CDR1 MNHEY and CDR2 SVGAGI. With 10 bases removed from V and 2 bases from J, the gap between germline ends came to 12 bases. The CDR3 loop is CATGTQTYNEQFF. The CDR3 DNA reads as TGTGCCACCGGGACTCAAACCTACAATGAGCAGTTCTTC.

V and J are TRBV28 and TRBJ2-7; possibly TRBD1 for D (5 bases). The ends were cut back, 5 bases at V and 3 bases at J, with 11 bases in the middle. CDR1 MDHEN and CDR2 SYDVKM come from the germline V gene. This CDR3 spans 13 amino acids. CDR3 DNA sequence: TGTGCCAGCAGTACCAGGGATGTCTACGAGCAGTACTTC. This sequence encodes CASSTRDVYEQYF.

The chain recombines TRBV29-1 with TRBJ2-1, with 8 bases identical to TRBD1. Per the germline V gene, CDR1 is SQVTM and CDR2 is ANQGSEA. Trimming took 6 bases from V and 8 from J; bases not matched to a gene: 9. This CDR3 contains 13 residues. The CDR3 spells CSVHRGVEDEQFF. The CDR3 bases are TGCAGCGTCCACAGGGGGGTGGAGGATGAGCAGTTCTTC.

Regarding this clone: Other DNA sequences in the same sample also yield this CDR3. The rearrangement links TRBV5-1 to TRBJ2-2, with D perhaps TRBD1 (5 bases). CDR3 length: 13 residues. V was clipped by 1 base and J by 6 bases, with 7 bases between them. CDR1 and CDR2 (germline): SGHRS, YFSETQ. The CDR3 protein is CASSLKGSGELFF. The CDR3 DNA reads TGCGCCAGCAGCTTGAAGGGGTCCGGGGAGCTGTTTTTT.

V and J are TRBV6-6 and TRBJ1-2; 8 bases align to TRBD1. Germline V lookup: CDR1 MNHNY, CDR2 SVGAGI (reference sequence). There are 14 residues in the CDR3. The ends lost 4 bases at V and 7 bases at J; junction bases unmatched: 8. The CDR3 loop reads CASSLQGEMVGYTF. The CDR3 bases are TGTGCCAGCAGTTTACAGGGGGAAATGGTTGGCTACACCTTC.

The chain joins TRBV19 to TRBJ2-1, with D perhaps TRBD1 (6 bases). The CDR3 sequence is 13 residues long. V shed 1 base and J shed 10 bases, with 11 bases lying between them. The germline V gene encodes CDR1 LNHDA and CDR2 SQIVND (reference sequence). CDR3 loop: CASSIGRDIEQFF. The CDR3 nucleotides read TGTGCCAGTAGTATAGGAAGGGACATCGAGCAGTTCTTC. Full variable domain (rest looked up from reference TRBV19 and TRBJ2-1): DGGITQSPKYLFRKEGQNVTLSCEQNLNHDAMYWYRQDPGQGLRLIYYSQIVNDFQKGDIAEGYSVSREKKESFPLTVTSAQKNPTAFYLCASSIGRDIEQFFGPGTRLTVL.

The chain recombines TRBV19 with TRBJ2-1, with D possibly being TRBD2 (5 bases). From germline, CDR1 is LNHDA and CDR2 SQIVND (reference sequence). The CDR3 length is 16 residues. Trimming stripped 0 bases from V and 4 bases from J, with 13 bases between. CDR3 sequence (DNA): TGTGCCAGTAGTATAGAGTCTGCGGGCGGATACAATGAGCAGTTCTTC. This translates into CASSIESAGGYNEQFF.

The CDR3 is CASSGLAEYNEQFF. As DNA, the CDR3 is TGTGCCAGCAGTGGCTTGGCGGAATACAATGAGCAGTTCTTC. The chain recombines TRBV2 with TRBJ2-1, with D unresolved. CDR1 and CDR2 (germline): SNHLY, FYNNEI. The CDR3 covers 14 residues. The V gene lost 4 bases and the J gene lost 4 bases, with 11 bases spanning the gap.

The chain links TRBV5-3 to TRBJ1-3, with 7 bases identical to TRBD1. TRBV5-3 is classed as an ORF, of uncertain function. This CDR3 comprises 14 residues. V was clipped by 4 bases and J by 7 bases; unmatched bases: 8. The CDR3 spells CARSEGQRSNTIYF. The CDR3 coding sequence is TGTGCCAGAAGCGAGGGACAGAGGAGCAACACCATATATTTT.

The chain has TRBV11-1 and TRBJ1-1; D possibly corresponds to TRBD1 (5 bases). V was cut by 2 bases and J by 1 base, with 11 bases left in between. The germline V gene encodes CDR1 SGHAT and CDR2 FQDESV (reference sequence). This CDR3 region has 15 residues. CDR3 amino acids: CASSLQGPGNTEAFF. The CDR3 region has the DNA TGTGCCAGCAGCTTACAGGGCCCTGGGAACACTGAAGCTTTCTTT.

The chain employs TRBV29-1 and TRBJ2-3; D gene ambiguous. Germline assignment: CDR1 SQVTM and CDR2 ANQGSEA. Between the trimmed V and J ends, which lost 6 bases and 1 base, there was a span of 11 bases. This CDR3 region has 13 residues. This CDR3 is CSVDPTGTDTQYF. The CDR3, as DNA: TGCAGCGTCGACCCTACAGGCACAGATACGCAGTATTTT.

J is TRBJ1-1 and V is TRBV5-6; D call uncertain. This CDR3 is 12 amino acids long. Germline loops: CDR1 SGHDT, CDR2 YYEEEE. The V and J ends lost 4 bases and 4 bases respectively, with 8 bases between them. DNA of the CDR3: TGTGCCAGCAGCCTGAGGGTCACTGAAGCTTTCTTT. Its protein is CASSLRVTEAFF. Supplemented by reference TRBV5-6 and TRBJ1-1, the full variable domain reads DAGVTQSPTHLIKTRGQQVTLRCSPKSGHDTVSWYQQALGQGPQFIFQYYEEEERQRGNFPDRFSGHQFPNYSSELNVNALLLGDSALYLCASSLRVTEAFFGQGTRLTVV.

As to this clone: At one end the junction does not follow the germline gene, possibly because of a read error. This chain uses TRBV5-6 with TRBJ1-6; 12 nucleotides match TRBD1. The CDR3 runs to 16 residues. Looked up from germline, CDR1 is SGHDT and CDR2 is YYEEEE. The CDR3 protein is CASSWGQGAKNSPLHF. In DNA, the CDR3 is TGTGCCAGCAGCTGGGGACAGGGGGCAAAAAATTCCCCCCTCCACTTT.

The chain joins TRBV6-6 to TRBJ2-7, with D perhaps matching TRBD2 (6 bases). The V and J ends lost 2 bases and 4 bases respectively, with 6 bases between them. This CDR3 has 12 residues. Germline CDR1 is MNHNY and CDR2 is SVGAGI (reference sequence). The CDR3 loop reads CASSYAGYEQYF. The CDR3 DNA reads TGTGCCAGCAGTTACGCGGGGTACGAGCAGTACTTC.

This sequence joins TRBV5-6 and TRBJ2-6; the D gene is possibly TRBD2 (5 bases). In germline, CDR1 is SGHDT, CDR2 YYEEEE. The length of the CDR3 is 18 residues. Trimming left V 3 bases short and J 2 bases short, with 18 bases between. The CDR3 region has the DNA TGTGCCAGCAGCTGGCCCCCGGGAACCTTGGCTGGGGCCAACGTCCTGACTTTC. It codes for CASSWPPGTLAGANVLTF.

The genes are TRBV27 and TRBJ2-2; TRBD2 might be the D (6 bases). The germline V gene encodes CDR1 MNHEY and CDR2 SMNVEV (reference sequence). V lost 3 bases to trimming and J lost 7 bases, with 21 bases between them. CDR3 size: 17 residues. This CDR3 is CASSFSAGRALIGELFF. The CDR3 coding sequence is TGTGCCAGCAGTTTTTCGGCGGGGCGGGCTTTAATCGGGGAGCTGTTTTTT.

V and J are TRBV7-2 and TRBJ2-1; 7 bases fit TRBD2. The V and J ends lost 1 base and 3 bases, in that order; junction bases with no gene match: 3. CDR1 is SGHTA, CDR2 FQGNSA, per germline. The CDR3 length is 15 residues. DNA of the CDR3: TGTGCCAGCAGCTTAGATCCTAGCGGCTACAATGAGCAGTTCTTC. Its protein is CASSLDPSGYNEQFF.

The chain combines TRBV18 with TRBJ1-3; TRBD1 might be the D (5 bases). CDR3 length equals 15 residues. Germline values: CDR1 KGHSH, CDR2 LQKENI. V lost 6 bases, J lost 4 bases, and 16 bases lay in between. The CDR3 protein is CASSPTQDPGNTIYF. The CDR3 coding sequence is TGTGCCAGCTCGCCTACACAGGACCCCGGAAACACCATATATTTT.

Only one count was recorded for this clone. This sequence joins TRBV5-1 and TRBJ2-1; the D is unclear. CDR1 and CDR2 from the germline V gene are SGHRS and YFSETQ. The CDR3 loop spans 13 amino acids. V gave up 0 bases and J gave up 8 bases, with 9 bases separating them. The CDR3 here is CASSLDREDEQFF. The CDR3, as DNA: TGCGCCAGCAGCTTGGACCGCGAGGATGAGCAGTTCTTC. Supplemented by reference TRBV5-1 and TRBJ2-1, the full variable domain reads KAGVTQTPRYLIKTRGQQVTLSCSPISGHRSVSWYQQTPGQGLQFLFEYFSETQRNKGNFPGRFSGRQFSNSRSEMNVSTLELGDSALYLCASSLDREDEQFFGPGTRLTVL.

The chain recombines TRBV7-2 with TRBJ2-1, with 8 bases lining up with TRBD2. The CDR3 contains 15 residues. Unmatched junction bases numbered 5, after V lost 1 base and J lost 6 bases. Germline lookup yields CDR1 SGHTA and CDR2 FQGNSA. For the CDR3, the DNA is TGTGCCAGCAGCTTAGGCGGGAGGCTTATCAATGAGCAGTTCTTC. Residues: CASSLGGRLINEQFF. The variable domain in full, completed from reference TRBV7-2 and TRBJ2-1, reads GAGVSQSPSNKVTEKGKDVELRCDPISGHTALYWYRQSLGQGLEFLIYFQGNSAPDKSGLPSDRFSAERTGGSVSTLTIQRTQQEDSAVYLCASSLGGRLINEQFFGPGTRLTVL.

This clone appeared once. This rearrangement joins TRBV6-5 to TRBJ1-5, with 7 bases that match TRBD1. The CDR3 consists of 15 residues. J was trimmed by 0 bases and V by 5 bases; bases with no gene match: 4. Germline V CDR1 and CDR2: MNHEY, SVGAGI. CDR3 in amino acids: CASSRTGNSNQPQHF. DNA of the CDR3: TGTGCCAGCAGTCGGACAGGAAATAGCAATCAGCCCCAGCATTTT.

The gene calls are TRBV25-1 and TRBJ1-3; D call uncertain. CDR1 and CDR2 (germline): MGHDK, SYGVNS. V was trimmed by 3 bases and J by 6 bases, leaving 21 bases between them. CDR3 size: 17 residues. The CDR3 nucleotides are TGTGCCAGCAGTGATCCCCTGGGCGGGGTTGGCGAAAACACCATATATTTT. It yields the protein CASSDPLGGVGENTIYF.

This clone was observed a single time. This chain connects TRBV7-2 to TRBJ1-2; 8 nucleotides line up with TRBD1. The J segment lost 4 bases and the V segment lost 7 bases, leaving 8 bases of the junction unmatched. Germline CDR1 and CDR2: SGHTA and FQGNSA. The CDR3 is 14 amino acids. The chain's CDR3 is CASMRGQASYGYTF. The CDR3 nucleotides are TGTGCCAGCATGCGGGGACAGGCCTCCTATGGCTACACCTTC.

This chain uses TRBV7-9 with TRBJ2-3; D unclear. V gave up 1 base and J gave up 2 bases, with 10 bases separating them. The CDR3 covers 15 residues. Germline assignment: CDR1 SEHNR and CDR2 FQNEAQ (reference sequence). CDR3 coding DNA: TGTGCCAGCAGCTTAGGGCTCGCCCACACAGATACGCAGTATTTT. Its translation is CASSLGLAHTDTQYF. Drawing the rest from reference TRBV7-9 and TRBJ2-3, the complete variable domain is DTGVSQNPRHKITKRGQNVTFRCDPISEHNRLYWYRQTLGQGPEFLTYFQNEAQLEKSRLLSDRFSAERPKGSFSTLEIQRTEQGDSAMYLCASSLGLAHTDTQYFGPGTRLTVL.